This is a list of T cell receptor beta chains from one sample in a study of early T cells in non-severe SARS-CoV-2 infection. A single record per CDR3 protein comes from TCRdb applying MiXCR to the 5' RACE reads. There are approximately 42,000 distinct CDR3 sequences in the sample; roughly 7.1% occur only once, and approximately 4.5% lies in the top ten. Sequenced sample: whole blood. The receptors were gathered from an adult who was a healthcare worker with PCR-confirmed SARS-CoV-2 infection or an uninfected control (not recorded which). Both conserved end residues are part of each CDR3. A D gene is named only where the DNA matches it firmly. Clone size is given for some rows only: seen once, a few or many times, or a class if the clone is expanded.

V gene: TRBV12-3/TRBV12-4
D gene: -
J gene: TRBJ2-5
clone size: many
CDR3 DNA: TGTGCCAGCAGTTCGGGGACTCTGACGGAGACCCAGTACTTC
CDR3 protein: CASSSGTLTETQYF

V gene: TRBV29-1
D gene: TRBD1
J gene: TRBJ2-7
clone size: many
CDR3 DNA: TGCAGCGCCATGGACAGGGGGCTATACGAGCAGTACTTC
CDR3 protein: CSAMDRGLYEQYF

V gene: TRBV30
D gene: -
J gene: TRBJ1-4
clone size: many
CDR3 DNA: TGTGCCTGGAGTGCCACTGTTGGGGCTAATGAAAAACTGTTTTTT
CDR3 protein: CAWSATVGANEKLFF

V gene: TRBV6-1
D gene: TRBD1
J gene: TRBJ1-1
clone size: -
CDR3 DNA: TGTGCCAGCACCCTGACAGGGAGGAGTGAGAACACTGAAGCTTTCTTT
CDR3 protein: CASTLTGRSENTEAFF

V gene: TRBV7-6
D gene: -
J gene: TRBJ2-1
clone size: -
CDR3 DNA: TGTGCCAGCAGCCCGACACTACGGGAGCAGTTCTTC
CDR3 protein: CASSPTLREQFF

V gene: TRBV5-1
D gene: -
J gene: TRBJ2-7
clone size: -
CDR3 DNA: TGCGCCAGCAGCTTGGCCGGAGGAGGAACCTACGAGCAGTACTTC
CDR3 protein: CASSLAGGGTYEQYF

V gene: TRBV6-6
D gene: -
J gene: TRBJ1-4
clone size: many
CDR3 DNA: TGTGCCAGCAGCCCGGGATCCGGTTATGAAAAACTGTTTTTT
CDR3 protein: CASSPGSGYEKLFF

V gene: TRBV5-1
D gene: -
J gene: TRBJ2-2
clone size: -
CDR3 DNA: TGCGCCAGCAGTACGGGGCAGAACACCGGGGAGCTGTTTTTT
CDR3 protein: CASSTGQNTGELFF

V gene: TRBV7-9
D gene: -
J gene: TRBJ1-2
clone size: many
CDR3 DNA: TGTGCCAGCAGCTCTTCAACATCCTTCTATGGCTACACCTTC
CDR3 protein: CASSSSTSFYGYTF

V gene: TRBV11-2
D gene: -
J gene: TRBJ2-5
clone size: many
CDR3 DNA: TGTGCCAGCAGCTTATTAGGGACCAAAGAGACCCAGTACTTC
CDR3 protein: CASSLLGTKETQYF

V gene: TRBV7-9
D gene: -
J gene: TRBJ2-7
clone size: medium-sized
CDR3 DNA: TGTGCCAGCAGCAGCACGGGGATACACTCCTACGAGCAGTACTTC
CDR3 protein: CASSSTGIHSYEQYF

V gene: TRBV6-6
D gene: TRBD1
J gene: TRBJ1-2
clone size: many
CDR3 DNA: TGTGCCAGCAGTTACATCGGCGGGACAGGGGGCAGACCGGGCTATGGCTACACCTTC
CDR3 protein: CASSYIGGTGGRPGYGYTF

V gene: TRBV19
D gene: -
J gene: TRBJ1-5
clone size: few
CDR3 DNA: TGTGCCAGTTCTTCTCGGACAGTTAGCAATCAGCCCCAGCATTTT
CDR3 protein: CASSSRTVSNQPQHF

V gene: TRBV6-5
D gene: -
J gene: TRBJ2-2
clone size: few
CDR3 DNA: TGTGCCAGCAGTTACCCCAGGGCGAACACCGGGGAGCTGTTTTTT
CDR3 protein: CASSYPRANTGELFF

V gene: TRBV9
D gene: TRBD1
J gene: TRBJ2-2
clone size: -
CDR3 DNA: TGTGCCAGCAGCGTTCAGGGGGCGACCGGGGAGCTGTTTTTT
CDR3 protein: CASSVQGATGELFF

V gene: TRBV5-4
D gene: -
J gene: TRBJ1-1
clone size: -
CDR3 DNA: TGTGCCACCAGCTTTCCGGGGGCAAGGATTGAAGCTTTCTTT
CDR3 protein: CATSFPGARIEAFF

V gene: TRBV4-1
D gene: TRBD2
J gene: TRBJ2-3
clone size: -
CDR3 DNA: TGCGCCAGCAGCCAAGGGCGAGAGAGACTAGCGGGGACCTCTAGCACAGATACGCAGTATTTT
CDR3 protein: CASSQGRERLAGTSSTDTQYF

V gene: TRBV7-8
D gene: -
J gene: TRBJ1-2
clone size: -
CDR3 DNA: TGTGCCAGCAGCGACAGACAGTTCTATGGCTACACCTTC
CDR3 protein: CASSDRQFYGYTF

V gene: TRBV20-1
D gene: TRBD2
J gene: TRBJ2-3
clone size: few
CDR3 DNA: TGCAGTGCTAGAGAACCACTAGCGGGGCCCTACACAGATACGCAGTATTTT
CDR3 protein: CSAREPLAGPYTDTQYF

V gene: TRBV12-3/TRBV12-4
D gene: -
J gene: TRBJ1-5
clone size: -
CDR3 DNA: TGTGCCAGCAGCCCCCCAAAGGCCGGAGGCAATCAGCCCCAGCATTTT
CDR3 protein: CASSPPKAGGNQPQHF

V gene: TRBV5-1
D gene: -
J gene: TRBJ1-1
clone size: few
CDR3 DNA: TGCGCCAGCAGCTTCGGGAACACTGAAGCTTTCTTT
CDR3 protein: CASSFGNTEAFF

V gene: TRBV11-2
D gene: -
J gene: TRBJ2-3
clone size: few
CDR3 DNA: TGTGCCAGCAGCTTATGGGGAGATACGCAGTATTTT
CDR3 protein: CASSLWGDTQYF

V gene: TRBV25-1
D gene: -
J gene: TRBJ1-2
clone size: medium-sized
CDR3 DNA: TGTGCCAGCAGCCCCGAGGGGGGGGCGGATGGCTACACCTTC
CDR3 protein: CASSPEGGADGYTF

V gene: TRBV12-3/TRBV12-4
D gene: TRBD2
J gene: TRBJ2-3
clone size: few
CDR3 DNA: TGTGCCAGCAGCTTTCCCCTAGCGGGGGGCGCAGATACGCAGTATTTT
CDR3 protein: CASSFPLAGGADTQYF

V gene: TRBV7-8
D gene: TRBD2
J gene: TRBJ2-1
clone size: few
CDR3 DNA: TGTGCCAGCAGCTTAGCTAGGGGACTAGAGCAGTTCTTC
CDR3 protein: CASSLARGLEQFF